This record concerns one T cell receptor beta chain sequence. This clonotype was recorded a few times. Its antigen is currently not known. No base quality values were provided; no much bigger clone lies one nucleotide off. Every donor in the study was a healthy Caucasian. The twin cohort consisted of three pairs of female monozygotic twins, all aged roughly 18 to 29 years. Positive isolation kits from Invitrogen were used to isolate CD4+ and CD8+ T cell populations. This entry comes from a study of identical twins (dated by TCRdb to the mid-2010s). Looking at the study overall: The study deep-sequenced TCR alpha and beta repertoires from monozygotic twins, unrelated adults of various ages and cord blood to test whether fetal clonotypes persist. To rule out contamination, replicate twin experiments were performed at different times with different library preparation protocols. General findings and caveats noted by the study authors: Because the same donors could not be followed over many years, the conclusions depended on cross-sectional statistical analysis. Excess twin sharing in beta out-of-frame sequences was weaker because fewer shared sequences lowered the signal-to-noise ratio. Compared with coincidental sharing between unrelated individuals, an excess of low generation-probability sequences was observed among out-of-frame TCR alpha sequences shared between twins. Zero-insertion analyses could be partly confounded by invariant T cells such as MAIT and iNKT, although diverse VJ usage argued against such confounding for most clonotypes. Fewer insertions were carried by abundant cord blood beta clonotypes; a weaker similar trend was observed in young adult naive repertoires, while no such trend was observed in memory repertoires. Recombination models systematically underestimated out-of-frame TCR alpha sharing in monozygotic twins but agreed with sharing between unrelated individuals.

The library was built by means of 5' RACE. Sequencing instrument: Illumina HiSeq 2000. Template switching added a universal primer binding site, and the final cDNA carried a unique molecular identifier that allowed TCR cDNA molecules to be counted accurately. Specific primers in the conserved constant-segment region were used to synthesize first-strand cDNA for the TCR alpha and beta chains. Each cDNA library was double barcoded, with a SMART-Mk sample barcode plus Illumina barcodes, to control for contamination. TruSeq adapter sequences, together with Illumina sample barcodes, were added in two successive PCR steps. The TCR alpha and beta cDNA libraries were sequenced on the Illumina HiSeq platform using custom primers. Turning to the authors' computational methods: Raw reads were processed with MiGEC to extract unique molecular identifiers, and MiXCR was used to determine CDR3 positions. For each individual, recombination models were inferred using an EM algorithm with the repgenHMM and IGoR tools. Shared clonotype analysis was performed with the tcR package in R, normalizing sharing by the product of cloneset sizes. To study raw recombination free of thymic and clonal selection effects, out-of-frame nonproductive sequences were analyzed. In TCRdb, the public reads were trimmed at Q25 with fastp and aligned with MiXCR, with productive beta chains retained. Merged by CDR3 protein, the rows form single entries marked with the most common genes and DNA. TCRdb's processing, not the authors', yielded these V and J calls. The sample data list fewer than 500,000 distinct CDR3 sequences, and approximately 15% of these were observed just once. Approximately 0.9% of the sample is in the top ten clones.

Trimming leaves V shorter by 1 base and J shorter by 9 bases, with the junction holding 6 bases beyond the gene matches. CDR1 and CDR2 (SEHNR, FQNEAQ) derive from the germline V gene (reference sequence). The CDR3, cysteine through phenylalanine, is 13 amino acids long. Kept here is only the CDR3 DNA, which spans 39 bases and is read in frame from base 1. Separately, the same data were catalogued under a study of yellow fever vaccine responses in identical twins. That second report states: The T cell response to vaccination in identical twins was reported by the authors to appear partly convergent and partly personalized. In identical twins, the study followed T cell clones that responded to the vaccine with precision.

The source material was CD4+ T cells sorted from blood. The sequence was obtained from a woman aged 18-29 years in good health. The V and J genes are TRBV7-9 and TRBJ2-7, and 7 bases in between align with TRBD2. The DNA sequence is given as TGTGCCAGCAGCTTAGGGCCAGGGAGGGGGCAGTACTTC. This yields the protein CASSLGPGRGQYF.